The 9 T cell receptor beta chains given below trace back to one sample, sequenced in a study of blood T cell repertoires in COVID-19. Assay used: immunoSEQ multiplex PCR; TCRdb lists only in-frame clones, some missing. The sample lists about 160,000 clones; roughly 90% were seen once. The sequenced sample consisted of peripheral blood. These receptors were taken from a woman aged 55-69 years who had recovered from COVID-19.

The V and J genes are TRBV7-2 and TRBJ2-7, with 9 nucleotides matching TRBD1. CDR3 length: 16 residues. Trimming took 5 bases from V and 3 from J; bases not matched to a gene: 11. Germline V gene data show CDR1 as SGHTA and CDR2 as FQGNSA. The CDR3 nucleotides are TGTGCCAGCAGCACGACCGGGACAGGGAACTTCTACGAGCAGTACTTC. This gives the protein CASSTTGTGNFYEQYF.

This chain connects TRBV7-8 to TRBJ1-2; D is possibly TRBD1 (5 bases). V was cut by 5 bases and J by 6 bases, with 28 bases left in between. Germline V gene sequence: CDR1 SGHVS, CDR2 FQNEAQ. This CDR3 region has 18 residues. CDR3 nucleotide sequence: TGTGCCAGCAGCCTTAATCGCCCCCCAGCGAGCAGGGCCGATGGCTACACCTTC. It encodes CASSLNRPPASRADGYTF. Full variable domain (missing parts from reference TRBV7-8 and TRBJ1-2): GAGVSQSPRYKVAKRGQDVALRCDPISGHVSLFWYQQALGQGPEFLTYFQNEAQLDKSGLPSDRFFAERPEGSVSTLKIQRTQQEDSAVYLCASSLNRPPASRADGYTFGSGTRLTVV.

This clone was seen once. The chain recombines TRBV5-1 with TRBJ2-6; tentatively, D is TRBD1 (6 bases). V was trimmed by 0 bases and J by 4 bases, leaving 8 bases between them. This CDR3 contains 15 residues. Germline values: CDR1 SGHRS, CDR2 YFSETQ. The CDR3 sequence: CASSLAGAGANVLTF. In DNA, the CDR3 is TGCGCCAGCAGCTTGGCAGGGGCCGGGGCCAACGTCCTGACTTTC.

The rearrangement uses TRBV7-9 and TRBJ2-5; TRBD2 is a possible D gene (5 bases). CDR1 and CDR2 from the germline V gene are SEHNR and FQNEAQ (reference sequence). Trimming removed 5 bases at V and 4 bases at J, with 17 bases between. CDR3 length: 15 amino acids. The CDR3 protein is CASSIGTLAGETQYF. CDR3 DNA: TGTGCCAGCAGCATCGGTACTCTAGCAGGAGAGACCCAGTACTTC.

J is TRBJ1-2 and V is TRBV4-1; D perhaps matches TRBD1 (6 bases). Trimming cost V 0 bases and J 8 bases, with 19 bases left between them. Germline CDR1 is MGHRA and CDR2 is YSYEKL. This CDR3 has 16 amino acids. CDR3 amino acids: CASSQDSTGPTWGYTF. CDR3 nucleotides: TGCGCCAGCAGCCAAGATTCGACAGGACCCACGTGGGGCTACACCTTC.

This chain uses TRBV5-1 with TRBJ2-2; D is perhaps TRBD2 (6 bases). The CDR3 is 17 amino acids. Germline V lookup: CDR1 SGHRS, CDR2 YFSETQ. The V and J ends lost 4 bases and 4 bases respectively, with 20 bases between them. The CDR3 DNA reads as TGCGCCAGCAGCCCTCTTCCGACGGGGCGGGGCACCGGGGAGCTGTTTTTT. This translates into CASSPLPTGRGTGELFF.

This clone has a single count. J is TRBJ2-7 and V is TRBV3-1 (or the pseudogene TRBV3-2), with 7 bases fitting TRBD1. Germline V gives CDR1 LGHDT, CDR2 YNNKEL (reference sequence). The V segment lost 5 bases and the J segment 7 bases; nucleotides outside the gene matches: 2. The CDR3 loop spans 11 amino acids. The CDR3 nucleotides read TGTGCCAGCAGCAACAGGGGAGAGCAGTACTTC. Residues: CASSNRGEQYF.

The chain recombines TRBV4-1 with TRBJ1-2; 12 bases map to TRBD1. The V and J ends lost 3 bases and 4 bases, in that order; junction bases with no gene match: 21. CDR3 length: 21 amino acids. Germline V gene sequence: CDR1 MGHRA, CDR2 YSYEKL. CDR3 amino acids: CASSHPTGTGGGDRKLYGYTF. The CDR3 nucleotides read TGCGCCAGCAGCCACCCTACCGGGACAGGGGGCGGGGACCGAAAACTCTATGGCTACACCTTC.

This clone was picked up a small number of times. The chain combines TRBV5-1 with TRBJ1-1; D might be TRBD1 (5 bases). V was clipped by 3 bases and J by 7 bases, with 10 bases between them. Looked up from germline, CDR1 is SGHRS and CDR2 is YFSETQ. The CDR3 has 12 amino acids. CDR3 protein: CASSSFQGEAFF. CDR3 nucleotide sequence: TGCGCCAGCAGCTCATTTCAGGGTGAAGCTTTCTTT.